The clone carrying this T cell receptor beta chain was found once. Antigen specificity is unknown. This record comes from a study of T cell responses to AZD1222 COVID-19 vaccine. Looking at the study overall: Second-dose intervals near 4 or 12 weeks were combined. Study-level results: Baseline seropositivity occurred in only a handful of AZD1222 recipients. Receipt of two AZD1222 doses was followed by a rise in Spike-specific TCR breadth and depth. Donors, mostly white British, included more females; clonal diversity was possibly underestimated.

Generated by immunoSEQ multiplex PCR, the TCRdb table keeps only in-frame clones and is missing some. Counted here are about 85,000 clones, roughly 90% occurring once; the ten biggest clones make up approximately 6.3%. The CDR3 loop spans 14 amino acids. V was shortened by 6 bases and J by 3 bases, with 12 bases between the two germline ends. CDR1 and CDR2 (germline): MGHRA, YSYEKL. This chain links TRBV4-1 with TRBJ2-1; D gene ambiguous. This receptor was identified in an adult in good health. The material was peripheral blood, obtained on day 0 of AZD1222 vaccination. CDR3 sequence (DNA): TGCGCCAGCAGACCACAGAACAGCTACAATGAGCAGTTCTTC. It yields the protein CASRPQNSYNEQFF.